Following are 32 T cell receptor beta chains from one sample sequenced in a study of long-term antiretroviral therapy in people with HIV. At survey level, the immunoSEQ assay was run in its v3.0 version. Only in-frame clones appear in the TCRdb table, and some are missing; sequencing was by immunoSEQ multiplex PCR. Among 35,000 to 50,000 clones listed, more than 75% were seen once. Material: unsorted PBMCs, obtained 0.1 years before starting antiretroviral therapy. The origin of the receptors is a woman in her forties or fifties with HIV.

The J gene is TRBJ1-5, the V gene TRBV5-1, with D tentatively TRBD1 (5 bases). Germline CDR1 SGHRS, CDR2 YFSETQ. Between the trimmed V and J ends, which lost 4 bases and 1 base, there was a span of 9 bases. This CDR3 has 14 amino acids. The CDR3 spells CASSRDGSNQPQHF. CDR3 nucleotides: TGCGCCAGCAGCCGGGACGGGAGCAATCAGCCCCAGCATTTT.

The chain links TRBV5-1 to TRBJ1-4; TRBD1 matches at 10 bases. The ends lost 2 bases at V and 12 bases at J; junction bases unmatched: 10. The CDR3 is made up of 15 amino acids. Germline CDR1 SGHRS, CDR2 YFSETQ. The CDR3 nucleotides read TGCGCCAGCAGCTTTACCGGGACAGGGGTGCGTCAACTGTTTTTT. Residues: CASSFTGTGVRQLFF.

The CDR3 loop is CAWSVRRGWVLQETQYF. The CDR3 nucleotides are TGTGCCTGGAGTGTACGAAGGGGCTGGGTTTTACAAGAGACCCAGTACTTC. The V gene is TRBV30, the J gene TRBJ2-5; a weak D match, TRBD1 (5 bases). Looked up from germline, CDR1 is GTSNPN and CDR2 is SVGIG (reference sequence). This CDR3 is 17 amino acids long. V was shortened by 0 bases and J by 2 bases, with 19 bases between the two germline ends.

This clone appeared a few times. The chain employs TRBV7-2 and TRBJ1-6; the D gene is possibly TRBD1 (6 bases). The CDR3 covers 13 residues. Per the germline V gene, CDR1 is SGHTA and CDR2 is FQGNSA. Trimming took off 3 bases at V and 8 bases at J, with 8 bases between the two ends. The CDR3 region is CASSFYRDSPLHF. Here the CDR3 DNA reads TGTGCCAGCAGCTTCTACAGGGATTCACCCCTCCACTTT.

The chain links TRBV29-1 to TRBJ2-3; no clear D gene. The CDR3 consists of 9 residues. Looked up from germline, CDR1 is SQVTM and CDR2 is ANQGSEA. Trimming shortened V by 5 bases and J by 3 bases, and 0 bases separated the two germline ends. CDR3 coding DNA: TGCAGCGTTACAGATACGCAGTATTTT. Its protein is CSVTDTQYF.

The chain employs TRBV7-2 and TRBJ2-3; D may match TRBD1 or TRBD2 (5 bases each). Trimming cost V 0 bases and J 0 bases, with 13 bases left between them. Germline CDR1 and CDR2: SGHTA and FQGNSA. The length of the CDR3 is 17 residues. In DNA form, the CDR3 reads TGTGCCAGCAGCTTAGCATTTCCGGGGCAAAGCACAGATACGCAGTATTTT. As protein: CASSLAFPGQSTDTQYF.

The chain combines TRBV19 with TRBJ2-3, with TRBD2 as a possible D gene (5 bases). CDR1 is LNHDA, CDR2 SQIVND, per germline (reference sequence). The CDR3 sequence is 14 residues long. Trimming took 7 bases from V and 1 from J, leaving 12 bases between them. The CDR3 loop reads CASKEAAGTDTQYF. In DNA, the CDR3 is TGTGCCAGTAAGGAGGCTGCCGGCACAGATACGCAGTATTTT.

This chain connects TRBV19 to TRBJ2-7; D possibly corresponds to TRBD2 (5 bases). Germline V gene sequence: CDR1 LNHDA, CDR2 SQIVND (reference sequence). Trimming removed 9 bases from V and 0 bases from J, with 6 bases in between. The CDR3 is made up of 11 amino acids. The CDR3 region has the DNA TGTGCCAGCCGGGACTCCTACGAGCAGTACTTC. Protein sequence: CASRDSYEQYF. The full variable domain, in which reference TRBV19 and TRBJ2-7 provide the parts outside the CDR3, is DGGITQSPKYLFRKEGQNVTLSCEQNLNHDAMYWYRQDPGQGLRLIYYSQIVNDFQKGDIAEGYSVSREKKESFPLTVTSAQKNPTAFYLCASRDSYEQYFGPGTRLTVT.

This chain connects TRBV2 to TRBJ1-2, with TRBD1 identical over 8 bases. V gave up 5 bases and J gave up 7 bases; unmatched junction bases: 6. CDR3 size: 13 residues. The germline V gene has CDR1 SNHLY and CDR2 FYNNEI. The CDR3 reads CASSSGGLGGYTF. CDR3 nucleotides: TGTGCCAGCAGTTCAGGGGGCCTGGGTGGCTACACCTTC. Together with reference TRBV2 and TRBJ1-2, the CDR3 gives the full variable domain: EPEVTQTPSHQVTQMGQEVILRCVPISNHLYFYWYRQILGQKVEFLVSFYNNEISEKSEIFDDQFSVERPDGSNFTLKIRSTKLEDSAMYFCASSSGGLGGYTFGSGTRLTVV.

The rearrangement links TRBV9 to TRBJ1-3; D is uncertain. Germline CDR1 reads SGDLS; CDR2 reads YYNGEE. The CDR3 has 14 residues. Trimming pared 3 bases from V and 2 bases from J, leaving 9 bases between. CDR3 sequence: CASSAQQPGNTIYF. The CDR3 DNA reads TGTGCCAGCAGCGCCCAGCAGCCTGGAAACACCATATATTTT.

The gene calls are TRBV6-1 and TRBJ1-1; possible D gene TRBD1, 5 bases. CDR1 is MNHNS, CDR2 SASEGT, per germline. Deletions cut 4 bases from V and 4 bases from J, with 16 bases between. The CDR3 is 15 amino acids. As DNA, the CDR3 is TGTGCCAGCAGTGTGGTGGAGGGACTTAGCACTGAAGCTTTCTTT. It encodes CASSVVEGLSTEAFF.

The CDR3 here is CATTSRKVVGSYEQYF. CDR3 in DNA: TGTGCCACAACGTCTCGGAAGGTGGTGGGCTCCTACGAGCAGTACTTC. This chain links TRBV10-3 with TRBJ2-7; no definite D call. Germline values: CDR1 ENHRY, CDR2 SYGVKD. There are 16 residues in the CDR3. Trimming took off 10 bases at V and 0 bases at J, with 22 bases between the two ends.

The J gene is TRBJ1-2, the V gene TRBV6-6, with D hard to call. The CDR3 loop spans 16 amino acids. Trimming pared 6 bases from V and 0 bases from J, leaving 17 bases between. CDR1 and CDR2 from the germline V gene are MNHNY and SVGAGI (reference sequence). The CDR3 DNA follows: TGTGCCAGCAGCTCTCCCGCACCTCAAGCTAACTATGGCTACACCTTC. It encodes CASSSPAPQANYGYTF.

The chain couples TRBV4-2 to TRBJ1-5; D gene ambiguous. This CDR3 comprises 17 residues. Germline-derived CDR1 and CDR2 are LGHNA and YNFKEQ. Deletions cut 1 base from V and 0 bases from J, with 13 bases between. CDR3 DNA: TGTGCCAGCAGCCAAGGGGAAAGCGAATTTAGCAATCAGCCCCAGCATTTT. Translating it yields CASSQGESEFSNQPQHF.

The chain joins TRBV10-3 to TRBJ2-1; 8 nucleotides line up with TRBD1. CDR1 is ENHRY and CDR2 is SYGVKD in the germline V gene. This CDR3 has 14 amino acids. The V gene end was trimmed by 6 bases and the J gene end by 7 bases; junction bases not matched to a gene: 8. The DNA for the CDR3 is TGTGCCATCAGCCCGGGACAGGTCACGAATGAGCAGTTCTTC. As protein: CAISPGQVTNEQFF.

This clone was observed once. V gene TRBV11-2 combines with J gene TRBJ2-5; TRBD1 might be the D (6 bases). Germline-derived CDR1 and CDR2 are SGHAT and FQNNGV. This CDR3 has 14 amino acids. V was trimmed by 8 bases and J by 2 bases, leaving 15 bases between them. The CDR3 region is CASGETGPQETQYF. The CDR3 nucleotides are TGTGCCAGCGGCGAGACAGGCCCACAAGAGACCCAGTACTTC.

The chain carries TRBV20-1 and TRBJ2-7, with TRBD2 as a possible D gene (5 bases). The germline V gene has CDR1 DFQATT and CDR2 SNEGSKA (reference sequence). Trimming took 5 bases from V and 3 from J, leaving 8 bases between them. The CDR3 spans 11 residues. CDR3 residues: CSAGTSYEQYF. Here the CDR3 DNA reads TGCAGTGCTGGAACTAGCTACGAGCAGTACTTC.

The chain carries TRBV29-1 and TRBJ1-1, with 7 bases lining up with TRBD1. CDR1 and CDR2 from the germline V gene are SQVTM and ANQGSEA. The CDR3 has 13 residues. V was clipped by 3 bases and J by 4 bases; unmatched bases: 5. The CDR3 is CSVESRGLTEAFF. As DNA, the CDR3 is TGCAGCGTTGAGTCTAGGGGGCTCACTGAAGCTTTCTTT. Filled out from reference TRBV29-1 and TRBJ1-1, the complete variable domain reads SAVISQKPSRDICQRGTSLTIQCQVDSQVTMMFWYRQQPGQSLTLIATANQGSEATYESGFVIDKFPISRPNLTFSTLTVSNMSPEDSSIYLCSVESRGLTEAFFGQGTRLTVV.

The CDR3 nucleotides are TGCAGCGTTGCCGGTACGGATCCATCTAACTATGGCTACACCTTC. It yields the protein CSVAGTDPSNYGYTF. The chain is built from TRBV29-1 and TRBJ1-2; D not certain. V shed 4 bases and J shed 0 bases, with 15 bases lying between them. The CDR3 loop spans 15 amino acids. Per germline, CDR1 SQVTM and CDR2 ANQGSEA. Filled out from reference TRBV29-1 and TRBJ1-2, the complete variable domain reads SAVISQKPSRDICQRGTSLTIQCQVDSQVTMMFWYRQQPGQSLTLIATANQGSEATYESGFVIDKFPISRPNLTFSTLTVSNMSPEDSSIYLCSVAGTDPSNYGYTFGSGTRLTVV.

This chain links TRBV2 with TRBJ1-2, with TRBD1 as a possible D gene (5 bases). CDR3 size: 13 residues. The germline V gene encodes CDR1 SNHLY and CDR2 FYNNEI. The V and J ends lost 7 bases and 7 bases respectively, with 16 bases between them. CDR3 DNA: TGTGCCAGCATCCGGGGGTGGGTCGGTGGCTACACCTTC. As protein: CASIRGWVGGYTF.

This clone has only one observation. CDR3 protein: CASSLSDTYEQYF. The CDR3 nucleotides are TGCGCCAGCAGCTTGTCCGACACCTACGAGCAGTACTTC. This chain links TRBV5-1 with TRBJ2-7; D remains ambiguous. Per the germline V gene, CDR1 is SGHRS and CDR2 is YFSETQ. This CDR3 region has 13 residues. Between the trimmed V and J ends, which lost 1 base and 2 bases, there was a span of 7 bases.

J is TRBJ2-7 and V is TRBV7-8; 10 nucleotides match TRBD1. Germline-derived CDR1 and CDR2 are SGHVS and FQNEAQ. The length of the CDR3 is 19 residues. V lost 1 base, J lost 2 bases, and 14 bases stayed unmatched. DNA for the CDR3: TGTGCCAGCAGCTTAGGTCGGTGGGCGGGACAGGGGAAAACCTACGAGCAGTACTTC. Its protein product is CASSLGRWAGQGKTYEQYF.

This rearrangement joins TRBV6-5 to TRBJ2-5; possibly TRBD2 for D (6 bases). The CDR3 runs to 13 residues. V lost 6 bases and J 2 bases, leaving 10 bases between the germline ends. CDR1 and CDR2 (germline): MNHEY, SVGAGI. CDR3 nucleotide sequence: TGTGCCAGCAGCGGGACTTTTCAAGAGACCCAGTACTTC. The encoded protein is CASSGTFQETQYF.

The rearrangement joins TRBV7-6 to TRBJ1-4; D is unresolved. The CDR3 runs 15 residues. Germline CDR1 SGHVS, CDR2 FNYEAQ. The germline V and J ends were trimmed by 5 bases and 4 bases, with 14 bases remaining between them. CDR3 residues: CASSPRWTGNEKLFF. DNA for the CDR3: TGTGCCAGCAGCCCCCGTTGGACGGGTAATGAAAAACTGTTTTTT. The full variable domain, completed using reference TRBV7-6 and TRBJ1-4, is GAGVSQSPRYKVTKRGQDVALRCDPISGHVSLYWYRQALGQGPEFLTYFNYEAQQDKSGLPNDRFSAERPEGSISTLTIQRTEQRDSAMYRCASSPRWTGNEKLFFGSGTQLSVL.

This chain connects TRBV5-1 to TRBJ1-1; 9 bases match TRBD1. Trimming removed 0 bases from V and 4 bases from J; junction bases left unmatched: 4. Germline V CDR1 and CDR2: SGHRS, YFSETQ. The CDR3 has 15 residues. The CDR3 here is CASSLATGGGTEAFF. CDR3 nucleotide sequence: TGCGCCAGCAGCTTGGCGACAGGGGGGGGCACTGAAGCTTTCTTT.

The rearrangement joins TRBV25-1 to TRBJ2-2; 10 bases align to TRBD2. J lost 7 bases, V lost 5 bases, and 10 bases had no gene match. From germline, CDR1 is MGHDK and CDR2 SYGVNS. The CDR3 runs to 16 residues. CDR3 bases: TGTGCCAGCAGTCTCAGCGGGGGGGCTTCAGTCGGGGAGCTGTTTTTT. Its translation is CASSLSGGASVGELFF. Together with reference TRBV25-1 and TRBJ2-2, the CDR3 gives the full variable domain: EADIYQTPRYLVIGTGKKITLECSQTMGHDKMYWYQQDPGMELHLIHYSYGVNSTEKGDLSSESTVSRIRTEHFPLTLESARPSHTSQYLCASSLSGGASVGELFFGEGSRLTVL.

The chain employs TRBV7-3 and TRBJ1-1, with D hard to call. Germline lookup yields CDR1 SGHTA and CDR2 FQGTGA. The CDR3 totals 15 residues. V lost 0 bases and J 2 bases, leaving 10 bases between the germline ends. The CDR3, as DNA: TGTGCCAGCAGCTTAACGGGCCCTCCCAACACTGAAGCTTTCTTT. Amino acids: CASSLTGPPNTEAFF.

This chain's CDR3 is CASSKGASTYGYTF. In nucleotides, the CDR3 is TGTGCCAGTTCGAAAGGGGCCTCGACCTATGGCTACACCTTC. V and J are TRBV6-5 and TRBJ1-2; a possible D gene is TRBD1 (5 bases). V was cut by 9 bases and J by 4 bases, with 18 bases left in between. Per the germline V gene, CDR1 is MNHEY and CDR2 is SVGAGI. The CDR3 runs to 14 residues.

This clone is a singleton in its sample. The genes are TRBV18 and TRBJ1-1; D gene ambiguous. There are 15 residues in the CDR3. The V and J ends lost 2 bases and 1 base respectively, with 11 bases between them. The V gene's germline CDR1 is KGHSH and CDR2 LQKENI. CDR3 sequence (DNA): TGTGCCAGCTCACCAGAGAGGGCGCCGAACACTGAAGCTTTCTTT. Its translation: CASSPERAPNTEAFF.

V is TRBV5-6 and J is TRBJ1-3; D unresolved. The germline V gene encodes CDR1 SGHDT and CDR2 YYEEEE. Trimming pared 0 bases from V and 4 bases from J, leaving 20 bases between. This CDR3 has 18 amino acids. DNA of the CDR3: TGTGCCAGCAGCTTGGATGCTTTTACCCAATTCGGAGGAAACACCATATATTTT. The encoded protein is CASSLDAFTQFGGNTIYF. Drawing the rest from reference TRBV5-6 and TRBJ1-3, the complete variable domain is DAGVTQSPTHLIKTRGQQVTLRCSPKSGHDTVSWYQQALGQGPQFIFQYYEEEERQRGNFPDRFSGHQFPNYSSELNVNALLLGDSALYLCASSLDAFTQFGGNTIYFGEGSWLTVV.

V gene TRBV2 combines with J gene TRBJ1-4; TRBD1 aligns across 8 bases. The germline CDR1 and CDR2 sequences are SNHLY and FYNNEI. The CDR3 is 14 residues long. V trimming: 3 bases; J trimming: 7 bases; junction bases outside the gene matches: 4. The CDR3 coding sequence is TGTGCCAGCAGTGAGGAGACAGGGGCTGAAAAACTGTTTTTT. It translates to CASSEETGAEKLFF. The full variable domain, in which reference TRBV2 and TRBJ1-4 provide the parts outside the CDR3, is EPEVTQTPSHQVTQMGQEVILRCVPISNHLYFYWYRQILGQKVEFLVSFYNNEISEKSEIFDDQFSVERPDGSNFTLKIRSTKLEDSAMYFCASSEETGAEKLFFGSGTQLSVL.

The genes are TRBV11-3 and TRBJ2-6; D is possibly TRBD2 (6 bases). This CDR3 spans 15 amino acids. CDR1 is SGHNT, CDR2 YENEEA, per germline. V lost 3 bases to trimming and J lost 2 bases, with 8 bases between them. The CDR3 DNA reads TGTGCCAGCAGCTTGCGGGGCACTGGGGCCAACGTCCTGACTTTC. Residues: CASSLRGTGANVLTF.